This entry lists 5 T cell receptor beta chains sequenced from one sample in a study of regulatory dendritic cells for organ transplantation (dated by TCRdb to the late 2010s). The library was produced with the immunoSEQ multiplex PCR assay. Drawn from immuneACCESS, this table holds only the in-frame rearrangements with V and J called that TCRdb kept. Clones are partly lost; checked studies trace under half to an unresolved V gene and leave the rest unexplained. A total of 25,000 to 30,000 clones appear in this sample, approximately 81% of them only once. The ten top clones hold 0.4% to 0.45% of the sample. Sample: naive CD8+ T cells from blood. Reading the label with the study, this specimen's cell subset or site is: CD45RA+ naive T cells. All receptors derive from a human donor in good health.

The chain employs TRBV7-3 and TRBJ2-2; TRBD2 matches at 10 bases. The germline CDR1 and CDR2 sequences are SGHTA and FQGTGA. This CDR3 contains 16 residues. Germline trimming cut 5 bases from V and 1 base from J; bases unmatched to any gene: 4. CDR3 sequence reads: CASSLPSGGNTGELFF. DNA for the CDR3: TGTGCCAGCAGCCTACCTAGCGGGGGGAACACCGGGGAGCTGTTTTTT.

This chain joins TRBV5-4 and TRBJ2-1; D call uncertain. This CDR3 region has 13 residues. CDR1 and CDR2 from the germline V gene are SGHNT and YYREEE (reference sequence). Deletions cut 0 bases from V and 6 bases from J, with 7 bases between. The CDR3 DNA reads as TGTGCCAGCAGCTTGGAATACAGCAATGAGCAGTTCTTC. It is translated as CASSLEYSNEQFF. The variable domain in full, completed from reference TRBV5-4 and TRBJ2-1, reads ETGVTQSPTHLIKTRGQQVTLRCSSQSGHNTVSWYQQALGQGPQFIFQYYREEENGRGNFPPRFSGLQFPNYSSELNVNALELDDSALYLCASSLEYSNEQFFGPGTRLTVL.

This chain joins TRBV2 and TRBJ2-2, with 13 bases matching TRBD2. The length of the CDR3 is 17 residues. The junction had 8 bases not matched to a gene; V was cut back by 6 bases and J by 4 bases. Germline-derived CDR1 and CDR2 are SNHLY and FYNNEI. CDR3 sequence reads: CASRPTSGGALTGELFF. In DNA, the CDR3 is TGTGCCAGCAGGCCTACTAGCGGGGGGGCACTCACCGGGGAGCTGTTTTTT.

The gene calls are TRBV6-6 and TRBJ1-6; 7 bases agree with TRBD1. The CDR3 runs to 16 residues. Germline CDR1 is MNHNY and CDR2 is SVGAGI (reference sequence). V lost 2 bases to trimming and J lost 8 bases; unmatched junction nucleotides: 9. CDR3 sequence: CASSYLGQRFDSPLHF. CDR3 DNA: TGTGCCAGCAGTTACCTGGGACAGAGGTTTGATTCACCCCTCCACTTT.

The CDR3 loop reads CASSAWAGENIQYF. The CDR3 nucleotides read TGTGCCAGCAGTGCCTGGGCAGGGGAAAACATTCAGTACTTC. This sequence joins TRBV9 and TRBJ2-4; TRBD1 is a possible D gene (6 bases). V was shortened by 5 bases and J by 5 bases, with 14 bases between the two germline ends. This CDR3 contains 14 residues. CDR1 is SGDLS and CDR2 is YYNGEE in the germline V gene.